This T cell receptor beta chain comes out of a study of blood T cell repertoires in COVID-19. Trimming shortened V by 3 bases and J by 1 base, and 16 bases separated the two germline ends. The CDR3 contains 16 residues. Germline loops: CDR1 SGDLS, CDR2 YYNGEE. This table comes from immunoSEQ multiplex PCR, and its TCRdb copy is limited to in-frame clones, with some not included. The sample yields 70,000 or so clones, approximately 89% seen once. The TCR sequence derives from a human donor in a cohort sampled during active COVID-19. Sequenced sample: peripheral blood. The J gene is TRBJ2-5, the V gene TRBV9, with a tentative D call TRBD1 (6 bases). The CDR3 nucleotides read TGTGCCAGCAGCGCTACAGGGAGAGGGGCCCAAGAGACCCAGTACTTC. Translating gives CASSATGRGAQETQYF.